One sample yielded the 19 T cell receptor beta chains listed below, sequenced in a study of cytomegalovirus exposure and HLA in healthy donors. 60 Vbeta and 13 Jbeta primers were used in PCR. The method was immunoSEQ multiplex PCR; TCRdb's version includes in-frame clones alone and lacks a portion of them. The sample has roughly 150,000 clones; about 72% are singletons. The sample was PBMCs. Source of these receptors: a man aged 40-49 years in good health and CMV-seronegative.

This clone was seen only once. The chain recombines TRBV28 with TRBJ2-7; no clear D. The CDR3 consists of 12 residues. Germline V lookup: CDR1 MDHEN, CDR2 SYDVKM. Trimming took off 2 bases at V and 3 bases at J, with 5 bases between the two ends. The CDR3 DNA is TGTGCCAGCAGTTTAACAATCTACGAGCAGTACTTC. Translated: CASSLTIYEQYF.

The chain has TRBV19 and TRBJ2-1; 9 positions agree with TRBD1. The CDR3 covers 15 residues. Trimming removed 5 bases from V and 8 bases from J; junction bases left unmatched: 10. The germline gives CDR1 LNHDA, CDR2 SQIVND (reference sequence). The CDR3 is CASSPNRGPTDEQFF. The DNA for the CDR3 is TGTGCCAGTAGTCCCAACAGGGGGCCTACCGATGAGCAGTTCTTC.

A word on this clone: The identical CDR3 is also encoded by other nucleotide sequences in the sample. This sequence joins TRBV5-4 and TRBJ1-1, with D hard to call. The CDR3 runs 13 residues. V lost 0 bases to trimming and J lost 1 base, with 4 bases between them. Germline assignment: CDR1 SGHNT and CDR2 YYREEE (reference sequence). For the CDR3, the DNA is TGTGCCAGCAGCTTGGGGAGGAACACTGAAGCTTTCTTT. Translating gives CASSLGRNTEAFF. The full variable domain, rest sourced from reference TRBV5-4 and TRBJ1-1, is ETGVTQSPTHLIKTRGQQVTLRCSSQSGHNTVSWYQQALGQGPQFIFQYYREEENGRGNFPPRFSGLQFPNYSSELNVNALELDDSALYLCASSLGRNTEAFFGQGTRLTVV.

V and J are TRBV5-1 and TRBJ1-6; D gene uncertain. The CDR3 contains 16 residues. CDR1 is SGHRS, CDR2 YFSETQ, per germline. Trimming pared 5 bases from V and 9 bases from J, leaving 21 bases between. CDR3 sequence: CASSLRSGYGSSPLHF. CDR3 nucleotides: TGCGCCAGCAGTTTGAGGTCCGGGTATGGCAGTTCACCCCTCCACTTT.

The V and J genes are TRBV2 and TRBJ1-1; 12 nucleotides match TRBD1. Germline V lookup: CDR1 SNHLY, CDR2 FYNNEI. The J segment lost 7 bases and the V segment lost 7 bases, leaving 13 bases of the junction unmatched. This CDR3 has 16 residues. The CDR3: CASKSGAGTGGCEAFF. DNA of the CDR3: TGTGCCAGCAAAAGTGGGGCCGGGACAGGGGGCTGTGAAGCTTTCTTT.

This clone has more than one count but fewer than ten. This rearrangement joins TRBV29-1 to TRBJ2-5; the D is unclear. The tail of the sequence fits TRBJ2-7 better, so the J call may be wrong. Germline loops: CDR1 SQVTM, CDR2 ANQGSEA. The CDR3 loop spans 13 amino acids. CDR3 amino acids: CSVEGRGTYEQYF. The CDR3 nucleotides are TGCAGCGTTGAAGGCAGAGGTACTTACGAGCAGTACTTC.

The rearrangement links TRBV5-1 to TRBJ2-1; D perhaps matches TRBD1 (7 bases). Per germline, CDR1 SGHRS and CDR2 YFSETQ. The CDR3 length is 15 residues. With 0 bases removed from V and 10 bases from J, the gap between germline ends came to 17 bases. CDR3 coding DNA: TGCGCCAGCAGCTTGGCCGGGACTCCCAGGGGGGAGCAGTTCTTC. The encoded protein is CASSLAGTPRGEQFF.

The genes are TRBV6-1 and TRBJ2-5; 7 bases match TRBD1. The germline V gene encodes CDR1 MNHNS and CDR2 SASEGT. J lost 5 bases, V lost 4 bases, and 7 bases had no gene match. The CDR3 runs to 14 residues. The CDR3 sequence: CASSGGGQRETQYF. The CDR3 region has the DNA TGTGCCAGCAGTGGTGGGGGACAGCGGGAGACCCAGTACTTC.

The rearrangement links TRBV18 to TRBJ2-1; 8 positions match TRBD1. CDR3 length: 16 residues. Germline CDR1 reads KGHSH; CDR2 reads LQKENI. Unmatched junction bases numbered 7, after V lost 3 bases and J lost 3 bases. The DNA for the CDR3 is TGTGCCAGCTCACCGCCAGGACAGGGATTCTACAATGAGCAGTTCTTC. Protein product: CASSPPGQGFYNEQFF. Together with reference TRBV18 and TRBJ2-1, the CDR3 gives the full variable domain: NAGVMQNPRHLVRRRGQEARLRCSPMKGHSHVYWYRQLPEEGLKFMVYLQKENIIDESGMPKERFSAEFPKEGPSILRIQQVVRGDSAAYFCASSPPGQGFYNEQFFGPGTRLTVL.

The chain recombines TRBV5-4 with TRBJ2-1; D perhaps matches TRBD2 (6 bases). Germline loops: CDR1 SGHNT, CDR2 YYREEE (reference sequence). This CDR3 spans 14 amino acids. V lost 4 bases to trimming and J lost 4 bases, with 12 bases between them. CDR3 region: CASSRDSPYNEQFF. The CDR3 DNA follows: TGTGCCAGCAGCCGGGACTCCCCGTACAATGAGCAGTTCTTC.

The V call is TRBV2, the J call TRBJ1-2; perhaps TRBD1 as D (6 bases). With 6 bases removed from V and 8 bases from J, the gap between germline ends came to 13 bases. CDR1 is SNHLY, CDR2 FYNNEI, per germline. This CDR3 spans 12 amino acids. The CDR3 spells CASRDDRKGYTF. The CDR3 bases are TGTGCCAGCAGAGACGACAGGAAAGGCTACACCTTC.

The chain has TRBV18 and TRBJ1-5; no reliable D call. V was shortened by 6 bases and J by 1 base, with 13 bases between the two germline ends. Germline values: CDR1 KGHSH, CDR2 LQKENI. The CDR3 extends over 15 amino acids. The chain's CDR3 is CASSPMAGSNQPQHF. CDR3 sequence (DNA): TGTGCCAGCTCGCCGATGGCGGGCAGCAATCAGCCCCAGCATTTT.

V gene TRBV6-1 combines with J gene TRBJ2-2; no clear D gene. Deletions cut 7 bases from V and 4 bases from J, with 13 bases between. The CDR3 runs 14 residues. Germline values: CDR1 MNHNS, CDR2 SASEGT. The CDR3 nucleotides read TGTGCCAGCATCCCCCAGGTGGCCACCGGGGAGCTGTTTTTT. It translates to CASIPQVATGELFF.

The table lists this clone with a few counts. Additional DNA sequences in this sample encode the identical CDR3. CDR3 amino acids: CASSSDSSTDTQYF. The CDR3 DNA follows: TGCGCCAGCAGCTCAGACAGTAGCACAGATACGCAGTATTTT. The rearrangement uses TRBV5-1 and TRBJ2-3; D is perhaps TRBD1 (5 bases). This CDR3 contains 14 residues. V was shortened by 3 bases and J by 0 bases, with 8 bases between the two germline ends. In germline, CDR1 is SGHRS, CDR2 YFSETQ.

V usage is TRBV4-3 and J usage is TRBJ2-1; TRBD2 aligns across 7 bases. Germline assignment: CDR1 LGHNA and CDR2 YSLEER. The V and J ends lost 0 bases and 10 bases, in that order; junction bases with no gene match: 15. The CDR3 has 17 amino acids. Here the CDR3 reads CASSQDHSSGRFGEQFF. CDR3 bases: TGCGCCAGCAGCCAAGATCACTCTAGCGGCAGGTTTGGGGAGCAGTTCTTC.

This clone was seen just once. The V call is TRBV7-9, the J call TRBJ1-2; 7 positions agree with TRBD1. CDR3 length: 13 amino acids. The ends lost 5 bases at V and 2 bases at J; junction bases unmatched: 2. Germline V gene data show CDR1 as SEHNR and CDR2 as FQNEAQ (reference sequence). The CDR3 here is CASSEGQNYGYTF. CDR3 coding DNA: TGTGCCAGCAGCGAGGGACAGAACTATGGCTACACCTTC.

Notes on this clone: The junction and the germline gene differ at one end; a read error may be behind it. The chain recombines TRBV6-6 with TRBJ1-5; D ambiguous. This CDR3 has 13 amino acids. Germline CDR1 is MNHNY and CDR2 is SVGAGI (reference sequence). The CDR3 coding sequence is TGTGCCAGCGCCCGGGGAAGCAATCAGCCCCAGAATTTT. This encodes CASARGSNQPQNF.

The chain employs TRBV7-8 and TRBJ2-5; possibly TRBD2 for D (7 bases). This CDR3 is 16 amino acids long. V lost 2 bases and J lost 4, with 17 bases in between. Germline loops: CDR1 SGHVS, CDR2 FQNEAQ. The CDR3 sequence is CASSLMRWGGLETQYF. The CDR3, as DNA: TGTGCCAGCAGCTTAATGAGGTGGGGGGGCCTAGAGACCCAGTACTTC.

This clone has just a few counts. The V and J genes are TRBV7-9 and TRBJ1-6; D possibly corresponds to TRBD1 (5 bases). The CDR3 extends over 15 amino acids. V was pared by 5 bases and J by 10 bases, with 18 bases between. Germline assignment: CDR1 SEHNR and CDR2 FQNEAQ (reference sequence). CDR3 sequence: CASSPNQGYGSPLHF. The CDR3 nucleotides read TGTGCCAGCAGCCCGAATCAGGGATACGGATCACCCCTCCACTTT.